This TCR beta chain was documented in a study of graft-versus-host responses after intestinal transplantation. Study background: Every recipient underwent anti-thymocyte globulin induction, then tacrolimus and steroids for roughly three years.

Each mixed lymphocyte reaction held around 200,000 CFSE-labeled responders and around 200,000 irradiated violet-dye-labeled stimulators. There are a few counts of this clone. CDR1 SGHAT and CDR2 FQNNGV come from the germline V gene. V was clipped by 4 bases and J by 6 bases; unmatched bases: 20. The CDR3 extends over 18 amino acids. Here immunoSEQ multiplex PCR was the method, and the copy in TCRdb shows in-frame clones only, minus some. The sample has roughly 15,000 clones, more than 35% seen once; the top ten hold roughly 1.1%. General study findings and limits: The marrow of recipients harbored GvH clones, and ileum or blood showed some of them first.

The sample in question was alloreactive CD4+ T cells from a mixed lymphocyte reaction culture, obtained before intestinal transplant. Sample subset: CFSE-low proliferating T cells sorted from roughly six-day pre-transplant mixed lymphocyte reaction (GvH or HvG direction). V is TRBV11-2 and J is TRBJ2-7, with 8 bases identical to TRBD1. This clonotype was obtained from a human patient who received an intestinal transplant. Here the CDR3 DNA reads TGTGCCAGCAGCTCCCCTCCGTTCCAGGGGGCGTTACTGTCCGAGCAGTACTTC. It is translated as CASSSPPFQGALLSEQYF.